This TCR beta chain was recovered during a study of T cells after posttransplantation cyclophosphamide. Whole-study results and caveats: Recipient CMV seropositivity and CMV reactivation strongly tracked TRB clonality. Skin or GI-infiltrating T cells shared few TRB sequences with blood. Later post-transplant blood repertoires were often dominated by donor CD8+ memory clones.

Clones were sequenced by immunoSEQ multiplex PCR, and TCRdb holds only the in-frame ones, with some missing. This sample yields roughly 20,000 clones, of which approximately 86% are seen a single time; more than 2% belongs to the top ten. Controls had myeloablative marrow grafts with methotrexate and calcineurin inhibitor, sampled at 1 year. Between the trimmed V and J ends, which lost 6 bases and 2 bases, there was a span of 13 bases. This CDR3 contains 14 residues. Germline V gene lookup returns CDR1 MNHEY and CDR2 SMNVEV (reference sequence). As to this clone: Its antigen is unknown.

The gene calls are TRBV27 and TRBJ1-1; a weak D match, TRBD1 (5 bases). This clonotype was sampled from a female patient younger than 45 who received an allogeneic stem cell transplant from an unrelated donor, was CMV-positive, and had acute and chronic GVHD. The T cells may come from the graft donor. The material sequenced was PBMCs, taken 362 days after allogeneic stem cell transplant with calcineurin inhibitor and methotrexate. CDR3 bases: TGTGCCAGCAGCCTAAAGCAGGGTAACACTGAAGCTTTCTTT. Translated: CASSLKQGNTEAFF.